This T cell receptor (beta chain) was found in a study of breast tumors, draining lymph nodes, adjacent tissues. The study's findings and limits: Tumor T cell lymph node origin was a supported hypothesis, not proven. Compared with basal-like, luminal-like tumors shared significantly more repertoire with nontumor tissue. Tumor TCR diversity was below lymph nodes but above nontumor tissue.

MiXCR was run by TCRdb on the multiplex PCR reads, yielding one entry per CDR3 protein. The profile shows under 80,000 distinct CDR3 sequences, less than 45% of them singletons. The J segment lost 3 bases and the V segment lost 5 bases, leaving 4 bases of the junction unmatched. This CDR3 comprises 15 residues. CDR1 and CDR2 from the germline V gene are SEHNR and FQNEAQ (reference sequence). In regard to this clonotype: Its antigen remains unknown.

The chain uses TRBV7-9 and TRBJ2-7; 13 bases match TRBD2. The TCR comes from a female donor with breast cancer. Some clones in this sample may be carry-over from other donors' samples. The sample was breast tumor tissue. Written as DNA, the CDR3 is TGTGCCAGCAGCCGACGGACTAGCGGGGGCTACGAGCAGTACTTC. Encoded protein: CASSRRTSGGYEQYF.